Each of the 9 T cell receptor beta chains below was sequenced from the same sample in a study of breast tumors, draining lymph nodes, adjacent tissues. TCRdb called the multiplex PCR reads again in MiXCR, with one record for every CDR3 protein. This table has around 12,000 distinct CDR3 sequences, 60% to 75% appearing once. The specimen was tumor-adjacent breast tissue. The receptors were sampled from a female donor with breast cancer. Some clones in this sample may be carry-over from other donors' samples.

The chain carries TRBV4-3 and TRBJ2-3; D unclear. Trimming stripped 0 bases from V and 4 bases from J, with 8 bases between. Germline values: CDR1 LGHNA, CDR2 YSLEER. The CDR3 is 14 amino acids. CDR3 sequence reads: CASSQDENSDTQYF. In DNA form, the CDR3 reads TGCGCCAGCAGCCAAGATGAGAATTCAGATACGCAGTATTTT.

This clonotype was detected ten times or more. The CDR3 here is CASSPRLRETQYF. In DNA, the CDR3 is TGTGCCAGCAGCCCGCGACTTAGGGAGACCCAGTACTTC. The V and J genes are TRBV13 and TRBJ2-5; D remains unclear. Germline V gives CDR1 PRHDT, CDR2 FYEKMQ (reference sequence). V shed 5 bases and J shed 5 bases, with 12 bases lying between them. This CDR3 is built from 13 residues.

This clonotype is labeled large (0.1 to 1%). This chain links TRBV7-2 with TRBJ1-2, with 10 bases matching TRBD1. The CDR3 spans 14 residues. CDR1 SGHTA and CDR2 FQGNSA come from the germline V gene. V gave up 5 bases and J gave up 8 bases; unmatched junction bases: 8. The CDR3 DNA reads as TGTGCCAGCAGCCAGGGGACAGGGGTACTGGGCTACACCTTC. It encodes CASSQGTGVLGYTF.

This clonotype was detected many times. The chain employs TRBV6-2 or TRBV6-3 and TRBJ2-5; TRBD2 agrees at 9 bases. J was trimmed by 6 bases and V by 3 bases; bases with no gene match: 8. Germline CDR1 is MNHEY and CDR2 is SVGEGT. This CDR3 spans 15 amino acids. CDR3 nucleotide sequence: TGTGCCAGCAGTTATGGAGGCGGGAGGGCAAAGACCCAGTACTTC. This encodes CASSYGGGRAKTQYF.

The gene calls are TRBV19 and TRBJ1-6; maybe TRBD1 (6 bases). V dropped 5 bases and J dropped 11 bases, with 22 bases sitting between them. Germline V lookup: CDR1 LNHDA, CDR2 SQIVND (reference sequence). CDR3 length equals 16 residues. The CDR3 region has the DNA TGTGCCAGTAGTCCGATCGTAGGAGGGGGACTGGCACCCCTCCACTTT. Its translation is CASSPIVGGGLAPLHF. Full variable domain (missing parts from reference TRBV19 and TRBJ1-6): DGGITQSPKYLFRKEGQNVTLSCEQNLNHDAMYWYRQDPGQGLRLIYYSQIVNDFQKGDIAEGYSVSREKKESFPLTVTSAQKNPTAFYLCASSPIVGGGLAPLHFGNGTRLTVT.

The chain is built from TRBV19 and TRBJ1-2; no clear D gene. Germline CDR1 is LNHDA and CDR2 is SQIVND (reference sequence). V lost 5 bases and J lost 4, with 8 bases in between. The CDR3 contains 12 residues. The CDR3 reads CASSAAFYGYTF. In DNA, the CDR3 is TGTGCCAGTAGTGCCGCCTTCTATGGCTACACCTTC.

This clonotype appeared many times. This sequence joins TRBV6-6 and TRBJ2-1, with D unresolved. V lost 0 bases to trimming and J lost 5 bases, with 5 bases between them. In germline, CDR1 is MNHNY, CDR2 SVGAGI (reference sequence). The CDR3 covers 13 residues. This CDR3 reads CASSYSTHNEQFF. The CDR3 DNA is TGTGCCAGCAGTTACTCCACACACAATGAGCAGTTCTTC.

V and J are TRBV6-6 and TRBJ1-5; TRBD1 matches at 7 bases. Germline V gene lookup returns CDR1 MNHNY and CDR2 SVGAGI (reference sequence). Trimming at V came to 10 bases and at J to 2 bases, leaving 11 bases not matched to a gene. There are 15 residues in the CDR3. CDR3 coding DNA: TGTGCCACCCGCGACAGGGCCGCCGGCAATCAGCCCCAGCATTTT. Translated: CATRDRAAGNQPQHF.

This chain uses TRBV6-6 with TRBJ2-7; tentative D call: TRBD1 (6 bases). This CDR3 spans 14 amino acids. V lost 6 bases and J lost 8, with 20 bases in between. Germline-derived CDR1 and CDR2 are MNHNY and SVGAGI (reference sequence). The CDR3 bases are TGTGCCAGCAGCCCCCAGACAGGTTACCCCCAGCAGTACTTC. Translating gives CASSPQTGYPQQYF.